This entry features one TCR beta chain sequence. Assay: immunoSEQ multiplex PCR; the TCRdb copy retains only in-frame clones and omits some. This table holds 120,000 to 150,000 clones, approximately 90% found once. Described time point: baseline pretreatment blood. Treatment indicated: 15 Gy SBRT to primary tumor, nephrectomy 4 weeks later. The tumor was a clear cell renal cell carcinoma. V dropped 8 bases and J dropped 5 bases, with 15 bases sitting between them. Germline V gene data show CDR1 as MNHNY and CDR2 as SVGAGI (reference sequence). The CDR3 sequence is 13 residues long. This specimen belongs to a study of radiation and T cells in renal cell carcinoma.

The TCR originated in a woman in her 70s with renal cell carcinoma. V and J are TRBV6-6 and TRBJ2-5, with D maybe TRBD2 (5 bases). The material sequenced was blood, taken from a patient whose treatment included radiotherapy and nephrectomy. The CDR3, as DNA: TGTGCCAGCCGACTGGGAGCCACGGAGACCCAGTACTTC. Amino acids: CASRLGATETQYF.